These T cell receptor beta chains were read from a single sample in a study of blood T cells in healthy people across ages. TCRdb re-called the 5' RACE reads through MiXCR, storing one row per CDR3 protein. The table has 380,000 or so distinct CDR3 sequences, approximately 51% seen once. Sequenced: blood. The receptors were gathered from a man in his fifties or sixties in good health. The CDR3 runs from the conserved cysteine through the conserved F or W. Fields, in order: D gene, J gene, clone size, V gene, CDR3 DNA, CDR3 protein. The D gene is left open where the match is weak. Where a row states a size, it is once, few, many or the class of an expanded clone; other rows omit it.

- TRBJ2-5 - TRBV28 TGTGCCAGCAGTCCTGCCGAGGGGTCACAAGAGACCCAGTACTTC CASSPAEGSQETQYF
- TRBJ2-7 - TRBV10-3 TGTGCCATCAGTGAAAACTACGAGCAGTACTTC CAISENYEQYF
- TRBJ2-4 many TRBV11-2 TGTGCCAGCAGCTTAGCCGGCGCAGCCAAAAACATTCAGTACTTC CASSLAGAAKNIQYF
TRBD1 TRBJ1-2 - TRBV29-1 TGCAGCGCCGTAAGACAGGGCGAAGATGGCTACACCTTC CSAVRQGEDGYTF
- TRBJ1-2 - TRBV5-5 TGTGCCAGCACCCTAGGGGGATGGAACTATGGCTACACCTTC CASTLGGWNYGYTF
- TRBJ2-6 few TRBV27 TGTGCCAGCAGTCCCGCGTTGGCCTACGGGGCCAACGTCCTGACTTTC CASSPALAYGANVLTF
- TRBJ2-3 - TRBV6-2/TRBV6-3 TGTGCCAGCAGCAGAACAGGGATTACGCAGTATTTT CASSRTGITQYF
TRBD1 TRBJ2-7 - TRBV28 TGTGCCAGCAGTTTGACAGGGGGCAAGGGCGAGCAGTACTTC CASSLTGGKGEQYF
- TRBJ2-3 - TRBV2 TGTGCCAGCGTAGACGGTAGCACAGATATGCAGTATTTT CASVDGSTDMQYF
- TRBJ2-4 - TRBV7-8 TGTGCCAGCAGCTCCTCTACCGGCCTCGACATTCAGTACTTC CASSSSTGLDIQYF
- TRBJ1-4 - TRBV7-2 TGTGCCAGCAGCCTCGGACGGAGCACGAATGAAAAACTGTTTTTT CASSLGRSTNEKLFF
- TRBJ2-7 - TRBV30 TGTGCCTGGAGTCTCAGGGGCGAGGCGCGCGAGCAGTACTTC CAWSLRGEAREQYF
TRBD1 TRBJ2-3 - TRBV20-1 TGCAGTGCTAGGGGAGGACAGGGGGGATTCACAGATACGCAGTATTTT CSARGGQGGFTDTQYF
- TRBJ1-4 - TRBV25-1 TGTGCCAGCAGTGCACTAGGGGAAAAACTGTTTTTT CASSALGEKLFF
- TRBJ1-1 - TRBV29-1 TGCAGCGTTACAGTGAACACTGAAGCTTTCTTT CSVTVNTEAFF
- TRBJ2-5 few TRBV6-6 TGTGCCAGCAGTTACGGGGGAGGAGAGACCCAGTACTTC CASSYGGGETQYF
- TRBJ2-1 - TRBV25-1 TGTGCCAGCAGTGAAGGGCTAGCCAATGAGCAGTTCTTC CASSEGLANEQFF
TRBD2 TRBJ2-1 - TRBV29-1 TGCAGCGTTGAAGCCCTCCGCGCGGGAGGGTGGTACAATGAGCAGTTCTTC CSVEALRAGGWYNEQFF
- TRBJ2-3 few TRBV5-1 TGCGCCAGCACCCCCAACACAGATACGCAGTATTTT CASTPNTDTQYF
TRBD2 TRBJ2-3 - TRBV6-6 TGTGCCAGCAGTTACCCCGAATGGACTAGGTTGGATACGCTGTATTTT CASSYPEWTRLDTLYF
- TRBJ2-4 - TRBV27 TGTGCCAGCAGTTCCTACCTGTCTGGTAACAGGGACATTCAGTACTTC CASSSYLSGNRDIQYF
- TRBJ2-7 - TRBV7-8 TGTGCCAGCAGAGACACAGGAGCCTACGAGCAGTACTTC CASRDTGAYEQYF
TRBD2 TRBJ2-4 many TRBV24-1 TGTGCCACCAGTCTAAGCGGGGGTTTAGCCAAAAACATTCAGTACTTC CATSLSGGLAKNIQYF